Each of the 27 T cell receptor beta chains below was sequenced from the same sample in a study of blood T cell repertoires in COVID-19. Produced via immunoSEQ multiplex PCR; TCRdb's table is partial and in-frame only. The profile shows 100,000 to 150,000 clones, over 70% of them singletons. Material for sequencing was peripheral blood. The receptors originated from a woman aged 50 to 65 with acute or convalescent COVID-19.

The chain joins TRBV30 to TRBJ1-1; perhaps TRBD1 as D (5 bases). The CDR3 extends over 14 amino acids. Deletions cut 3 bases from V and 5 bases from J, with 16 bases between. From germline, CDR1 is GTSNPN and CDR2 SVGIG (reference sequence). The CDR3 nucleotides read TGTGCCTGGAGCCGACTGAGTGGGGGGACTGAAGCTTTCTTT. Amino acids: CAWSRLSGGTEAFF.

The V and J genes are TRBV10-2 and TRBJ1-1; 7 bases agree with TRBD1. V shed 4 bases and J 4 bases; nucleotides not matched to a gene: 6. Per the germline V gene, CDR1 is WSHSY and CDR2 is SAAADI. This CDR3 is built from 14 residues. The CDR3 DNA reads TGCGCCAGCAGTGTTACCTCAGGGGGCACTGAAGCTTTCTTT. Residues: CASSVTSGGTEAFF.

This chain connects TRBV18 to TRBJ2-1, with D possibly being TRBD1 (5 bases). This CDR3 region has 12 residues. Germline CDR1 KGHSH, CDR2 LQKENI. Trimming left V 6 bases short and J 10 bases short, with 13 bases between. CDR3 in DNA: TGTGCCAGCTCTCAGCAGGGTGGCGAGCAGTTCTTC. Translation: CASSQQGGEQFF. Combining the CDR3 with reference TRBV18 and TRBJ2-1 gives the whole variable domain NAGVMQNPRHLVRRRGQEARLRCSPMKGHSHVYWYRQLPEEGLKFMVYLQKENIIDESGMPKERFSAEFPKEGPSILRIQQVVRGDSAAYFCASSQQGGEQFFGPGTRLTVL.

The CDR3 loop reads CASSQVLGTSNTGELFF. In DNA, the CDR3 is TGTGCCAGCAGCCAAGTTCTAGGGACTAGTAACACCGGGGAGCTGTTTTTT. The rearrangement links TRBV4-2 to TRBJ2-2, with 8 bases matching TRBD2. The CDR3 has 17 residues. Germline-derived CDR1 and CDR2 are LGHNA and YNFKEQ. V lost 1 base, J lost 2 bases, and 6 bases stayed unmatched.

V and J are TRBV19 and TRBJ1-1; D might be TRBD1 (6 bases). Germline values: CDR1 LNHDA, CDR2 SQIVND (reference sequence). V lost 4 bases to trimming and J lost 4 bases, with 10 bases between them. The length of the CDR3 is 13 residues. CDR3 sequence: CASSKTGITEAFF. The CDR3 bases are TGTGCCAGTAGTAAAACAGGGATCACTGAAGCTTTCTTT.

This sequence joins TRBV18 and TRBJ1-2; weak D call: TRBD1 (5 bases). This CDR3 spans 14 amino acids. Per the germline V gene, CDR1 is KGHSH and CDR2 is LQKENI. V was trimmed by 3 bases and J by 7 bases, leaving 15 bases between them. The CDR3 coding sequence is TGTGCCAGCTCACCTGGGGCCCCCATAGGTGGCTACACCTTC. It yields the protein CASSPGAPIGGYTF.

This clone showed up just a few times. The V call is TRBV7-9, the J call TRBJ2-5; D is ambiguous. V dropped 3 bases and J dropped 4 bases, with 6 bases sitting between them. The CDR3 is made up of 12 amino acids. CDR1 SEHNR and CDR2 FQNEAQ come from the germline V gene (reference sequence). The CDR3 sequence is CASSLMAETQYF. In DNA, the CDR3 is TGTGCCAGCAGCTTGATGGCAGAGACCCAGTACTTC.

The chain carries TRBV6-5 and TRBJ1-5; D is uncertain. Germline V gene data show CDR1 as MNHEY and CDR2 as SVGAGI. The germline V and J ends were trimmed by 6 bases and 2 bases, with 8 bases remaining between them. The CDR3 consists of 13 residues. The CDR3 region is CASRTSGNQPQHF. In nucleotides, the CDR3 is TGTGCCAGCAGAACTTCGGGCAATCAGCCCCAGCATTTT.

There are a few counts of this clone. V usage is TRBV6-5 and J usage is TRBJ1-1; perhaps TRBD1 as D (5 bases). CDR1 MNHEY and CDR2 SVGAGI come from the germline V gene. This CDR3 region has 16 residues. Trimming pared 0 bases from V and 1 base from J, leaving 12 bases between. CDR3 nucleotide sequence: TGTGCCAGCAGTTACTCCTCTTTCGGGGGGAACACTGAAGCTTTCTTT. Its protein product is CASSYSSFGGNTEAFF.

The chain recombines TRBV9 with TRBJ2-2; tentatively, D is TRBD1 (6 bases). CDR1 is SGDLS, CDR2 YYNGEE, per germline. The CDR3 is 17 residues long. The ends were cut back, 1 base at V and 1 base at J, with 14 bases in the middle. DNA for the CDR3: TGTGCCAGCAGCGTACACCCCAGGGGCGGGAACACCGGGGAGCTGTTTTTT. Translated: CASSVHPRGGNTGELFF.

V gene TRBV19 combines with J gene TRBJ1-3; D is possibly TRBD1 (6 bases). Trimming pared 5 bases from V and 2 bases from J, leaving 10 bases between. The CDR3 contains 14 residues. CDR1 LNHDA and CDR2 SQIVND come from the germline V gene (reference sequence). CDR3 sequence reads: CASSVGAAGNTIYF. CDR3 nucleotide sequence: TGTGCCAGTAGTGTGGGGGCTGCTGGAAACACCATATATTTT.

V and J are TRBV28 and TRBJ2-7, with 12 bases aligning to TRBD1. CDR1 MDHEN and CDR2 SYDVKM come from the germline V gene. This CDR3 contains 14 residues. The V and J ends lost 6 bases and 4 bases, in that order; junction bases with no gene match: 4. CDR3: CASRGQGAPYEQYF. CDR3 nucleotides: TGTGCCAGCAGGGGACAGGGGGCGCCTTACGAGCAGTACTTC.

This chain's CDR3 is CASSLRADSPLHF. CDR3 coding DNA: TGCGCCAGCAGCCTGCGCGCGGATTCACCCCTCCACTTT. The rearrangement links TRBV4-1 to TRBJ1-6; D unclear. This CDR3 contains 13 residues. Germline lookup yields CDR1 MGHRA and CDR2 YSYEKL. V was cut by 4 bases and J by 8 bases, with 9 bases left in between.

This clone was picked up one time. This chain connects TRBV5-1 to TRBJ1-1; a weak D match, TRBD1 (6 bases). Trimming took 4 bases from V and 4 from J, leaving 20 bases between them. CDR3 length: 16 amino acids. CDR1 and CDR2 (germline): SGHRS, YFSETQ. The CDR3 is CASSTGLGGYVTEAFF. The CDR3 nucleotides read TGCGCCAGCAGCACAGGGCTTGGGGGTTACGTCACTGAAGCTTTCTTT.

The chain employs TRBV2 and TRBJ1-5; TRBD1 matches 9 bases. Germline loops: CDR1 SNHLY, CDR2 FYNNEI. The length of the CDR3 is 15 residues. V lost 5 bases and J lost 6; bases outside the gene matches: 8. The CDR3 is CASSQQGARIQPQHF. The CDR3 DNA follows: TGTGCCAGCAGTCAACAGGGGGCGCGTATTCAGCCCCAGCATTTT. Together with reference TRBV2 and TRBJ1-5, the CDR3 gives the full variable domain: EPEVTQTPSHQVTQMGQEVILRCVPISNHLYFYWYRQILGQKVEFLVSFYNNEISEKSEIFDDQFSVERPDGSNFTLKIRSTKLEDSAMYFCASSQQGARIQPQHFGDGTRLSIL.

This chain links TRBV19 with TRBJ1-6; weak D call: TRBD1 (5 bases). The length of the CDR3 is 14 residues. The germline V gene encodes CDR1 LNHDA and CDR2 SQIVND (reference sequence). Trimming removed 7 bases at V and 3 bases at J, with 10 bases between. In DNA, the CDR3 is TGTGCCAGTACGCGGGGGGACTATAATTCACCCCTCCACTTT. Amino acids: CASTRGDYNSPLHF.

The table lists this clone with a count of one. V is TRBV5-1 and J is TRBJ2-2; D is perhaps TRBD1 (6 bases). CDR3 length: 13 amino acids. V lost 4 bases to trimming and J lost 6 bases, with 10 bases between them. CDR1 SGHRS and CDR2 YFSETQ come from the germline V gene. As DNA, the CDR3 is TGCGCCAGCAGCGAACAGGGCCCCGGGGAGCTGTTTTTT. Protein sequence: CASSEQGPGELFF.

This chain joins TRBV19 and TRBJ1-1; tentative D call: TRBD1 (5 bases). The germline V and J ends were trimmed by 9 bases and 1 base, with 12 bases remaining between them. The CDR3 totals 13 residues. Looked up from germline, CDR1 is LNHDA and CDR2 is SQIVND (reference sequence). Here the CDR3 reads CASLQEPNTEAFF. CDR3 nucleotide sequence: TGTGCCAGCTTACAGGAGCCGAACACTGAAGCTTTCTTT.

The rearrangement joins TRBV14 to TRBJ2-2, with 8 nucleotides matching TRBD2. There are 17 residues in the CDR3. Germline lookup yields CDR1 SGHDN and CDR2 FVKESK. The V gene end was trimmed by 1 base and the J gene end by 1 base; junction bases not matched to a gene: 5. The CDR3 nucleotides are TGTGCCAGCAGCCAAGTTACCGGGAGGGGGAACACCGGGGAGCTGTTTTTT. It is translated as CASSQVTGRGNTGELFF.

The J gene is TRBJ2-7, the V gene TRBV6-6, with D perhaps matching TRBD1 (5 bases). V lost 2 bases and J 3 bases, leaving 8 bases between the germline ends. Germline V lookup: CDR1 MNHNY, CDR2 SVGAGI (reference sequence). The CDR3 extends over 13 amino acids. As DNA, the CDR3 is TGTGCCAGCAGTTACGGACAAATCTACGAGCAGTACTTC. Protein sequence: CASSYGQIYEQYF.

The chain combines TRBV5-1 with TRBJ2-6; 10 bases are shared with TRBD2. Losses at the gene ends were 1 base for V and 2 bases for J; bases not matched to a gene: 0. The CDR3 is 16 residues long. Per the germline V gene, CDR1 is SGHRS and CDR2 is YFSETQ. The CDR3 nucleotides are TGCGCCAGCAGCTTGCTAGCGGGGGCTGGGGCCAACGTCCTGACTTTC. Its protein product is CASSLLAGAGANVLTF.

The rearrangement joins TRBV28 to TRBJ1-4, with TRBD1 matching 12 bases. Germline CDR1 MDHEN, CDR2 SYDVKM. Trimming took 7 bases from V and 4 from J; bases not matched to a gene: 10. The CDR3 loop spans 17 amino acids. DNA for the CDR3: TGTGCCAGCAATAACCCCGGGACAGGGGGCTTTAATGAAAAACTGTTTTTT. It is translated as CASNNPGTGGFNEKLFF.

This clone has just one count. The chain uses TRBV2 and TRBJ1-5; a possible D gene is TRBD1 (6 bases). This CDR3 region has 15 residues. Trimming removed 4 bases from V and 2 bases from J, with 12 bases in between. Germline V gene data show CDR1 as SNHLY and CDR2 as FYNNEI. CDR3 protein: CASSVSQGGNQPQHF. For the CDR3, the DNA is TGTGCCAGCAGTGTTTCACAGGGAGGCAATCAGCCCCAGCATTTT.

This chain links TRBV11-3 with TRBJ2-1, with D maybe TRBD2 (6 bases). The CDR3 sequence is 15 residues long. Trimming removed 5 bases from V and 5 bases from J, with 16 bases in between. From germline, CDR1 is SGHNT and CDR2 YENEEA. The CDR3: CASSPPRGANNEQFF. In DNA form, the CDR3 reads TGTGCCAGCAGCCCCCCCCGCGGGGCCAACAATGAGCAGTTCTTC.

The chain uses TRBV5-6 and TRBJ1-4; TRBD1 is a possible D gene (5 bases). CDR1 is SGHDT, CDR2 YYEEEE, per germline. This CDR3 comprises 19 residues. Trimming removed 0 bases from V and 2 bases from J, with 20 bases in between. CDR3 loop: CASSLAGGRVKGTNEKLFF. CDR3 DNA sequence: TGTGCCAGCAGCTTGGCCGGTGGCAGGGTAAAGGGGACTAATGAAAAACTGTTTTTT.

The chain uses TRBV11-3 and TRBJ2-5; D remains ambiguous. The CDR3 runs 13 residues. The V end lost 4 bases, the J end lost 5 bases, and 11 bases lay between the germline ends. Per the germline V gene, CDR1 is SGHNT and CDR2 is YENEEA. The CDR3: CASSSLAEETQYF. The DNA of the CDR3 is TGTGCCAGCAGCTCGTTGGCGGAGGAGACCCAGTACTTC.

This clone appeared a few times. The rearrangement uses TRBV3-1 (or the pseudogene TRBV3-2) and TRBJ2-2; 8 bases fit TRBD2. V lost 2 bases to trimming and J lost 5 bases; unmatched junction nucleotides: 7. From germline, CDR1 is LGHDT and CDR2 YNNKEL (reference sequence). The CDR3 length is 16 residues. CDR3 in DNA: TGTGCCAGCAGCCAAAGGAGGAGCGGGAGTACCGGGGAGCTGTTTTTT. This gives the protein CASSQRRSGSTGELFF.